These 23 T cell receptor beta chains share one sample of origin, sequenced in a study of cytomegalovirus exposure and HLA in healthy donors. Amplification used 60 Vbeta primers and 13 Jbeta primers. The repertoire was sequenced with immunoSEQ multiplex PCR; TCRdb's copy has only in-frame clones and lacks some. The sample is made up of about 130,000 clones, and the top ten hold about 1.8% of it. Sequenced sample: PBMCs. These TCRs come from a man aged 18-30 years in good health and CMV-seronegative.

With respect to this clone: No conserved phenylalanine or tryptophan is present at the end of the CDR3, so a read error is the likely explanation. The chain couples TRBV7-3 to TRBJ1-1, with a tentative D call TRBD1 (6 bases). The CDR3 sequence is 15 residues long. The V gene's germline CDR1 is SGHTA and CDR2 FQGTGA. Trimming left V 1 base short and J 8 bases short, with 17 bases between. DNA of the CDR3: TGTGCCAGCAGCTTAATTCCAGGGGCCCAAGGGGAAGCTTTCTCT. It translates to CASSLIPGAQGEAFS.

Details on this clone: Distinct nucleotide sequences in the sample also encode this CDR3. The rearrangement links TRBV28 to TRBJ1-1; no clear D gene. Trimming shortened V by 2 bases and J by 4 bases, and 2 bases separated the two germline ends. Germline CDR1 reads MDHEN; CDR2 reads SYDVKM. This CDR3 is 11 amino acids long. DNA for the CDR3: TGTGCCAGCAGTTTACGCACTGAAGCTTTCTTT. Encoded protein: CASSLRTEAFF.

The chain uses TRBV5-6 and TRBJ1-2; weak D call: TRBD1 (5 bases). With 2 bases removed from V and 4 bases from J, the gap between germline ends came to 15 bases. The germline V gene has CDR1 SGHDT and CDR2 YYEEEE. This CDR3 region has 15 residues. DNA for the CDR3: TGTGCCAGCAGCTTCGGGCGAAGCAGGGTCTATGGCTACACCTTC. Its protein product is CASSFGRSRVYGYTF.

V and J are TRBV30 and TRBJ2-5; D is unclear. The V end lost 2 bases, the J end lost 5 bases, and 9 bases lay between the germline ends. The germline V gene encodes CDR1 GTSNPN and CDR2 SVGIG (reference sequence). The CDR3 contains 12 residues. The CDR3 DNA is TGTGCCTGGAGTTCGGTCATGGAGACCCAGTACTTC. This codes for CAWSSVMETQYF. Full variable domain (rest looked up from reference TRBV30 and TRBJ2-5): SQTIHQWPATLVQPVGSPLSLECTVEGTSNPNLYWYRQAAGRGLQLLFYSVGIGQISSEVPQNLSASRPQDRQFILSSKKLLLSDSGFYLCAWSSVMETQYFGPGTRLLVL.

CDR3 bases: TGTGCCAGCAGCGCCGTCGGAGATACGCAGTATTTT. It is translated as CASSAVGDTQYF. The V and J genes are TRBV9 and TRBJ2-3; D call uncertain. Germline lookup yields CDR1 SGDLS and CDR2 YYNGEE. V lost 3 bases and J lost 5, with 7 bases in between. This CDR3 is built from 12 residues.

The CDR3 DNA reads as TGTGCCACGGGCGACAGGGGGGAAAAACTGTTTTTT. Protein: CATGDRGEKLFF. The V call is TRBV2, the J call TRBJ1-4; 9 nucleotides agree with TRBD1. The V and J ends lost 10 bases and 8 bases, in that order; junction bases with no gene match: 5. The CDR3 has 12 residues. Germline CDR1 reads SNHLY; CDR2 reads FYNNEI. The whole variable domain, filled in from reference TRBV2 and TRBJ1-4, reads EPEVTQTPSHQVTQMGQEVILRCVPISNHLYFYWYRQILGQKVEFLVSFYNNEISEKSEIFDDQFSVERPDGSNFTLKIRSTKLEDSAMYFCATGDRGEKLFFGSGTQLSVL.

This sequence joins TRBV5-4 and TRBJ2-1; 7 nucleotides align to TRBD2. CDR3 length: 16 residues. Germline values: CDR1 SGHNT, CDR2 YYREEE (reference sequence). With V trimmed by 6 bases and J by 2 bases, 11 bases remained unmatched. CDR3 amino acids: CASTLGLAGAYNEQFF. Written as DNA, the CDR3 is TGTGCCAGCACCCTGGGCCTGGCGGGGGCCTACAATGAGCAGTTCTTC.

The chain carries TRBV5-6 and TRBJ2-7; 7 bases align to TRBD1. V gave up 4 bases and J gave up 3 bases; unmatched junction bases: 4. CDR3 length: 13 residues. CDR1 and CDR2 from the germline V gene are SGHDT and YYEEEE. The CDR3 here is CASSIGTVYEQYF. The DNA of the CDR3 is TGTGCCAGCAGCATAGGGACAGTCTACGAGCAGTACTTC.

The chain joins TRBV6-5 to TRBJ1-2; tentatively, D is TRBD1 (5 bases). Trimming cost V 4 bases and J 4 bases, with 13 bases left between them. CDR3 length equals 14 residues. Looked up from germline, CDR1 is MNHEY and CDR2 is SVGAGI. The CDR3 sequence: CASSLDSAFYGYTF. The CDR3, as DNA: TGTGCCAGCAGTTTAGACAGCGCGTTCTATGGCTACACCTTC.

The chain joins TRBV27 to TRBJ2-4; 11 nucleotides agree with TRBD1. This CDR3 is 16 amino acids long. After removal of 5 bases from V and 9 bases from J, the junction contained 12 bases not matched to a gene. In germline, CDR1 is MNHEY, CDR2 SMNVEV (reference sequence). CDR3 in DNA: TGTGCCAGCAGTGAACTTCCGGGACAGGGGGTTTTCATTCAGTACTTC. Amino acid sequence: CASSELPGQGVFIQYF.

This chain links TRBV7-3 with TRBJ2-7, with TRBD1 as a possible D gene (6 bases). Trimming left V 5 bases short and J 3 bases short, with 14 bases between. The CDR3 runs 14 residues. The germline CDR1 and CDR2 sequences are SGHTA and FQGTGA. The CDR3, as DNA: TGTGCCAGCAGCCCCGGCCAGGGGAACTACGAGCAGTACTTC. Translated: CASSPGQGNYEQYF.

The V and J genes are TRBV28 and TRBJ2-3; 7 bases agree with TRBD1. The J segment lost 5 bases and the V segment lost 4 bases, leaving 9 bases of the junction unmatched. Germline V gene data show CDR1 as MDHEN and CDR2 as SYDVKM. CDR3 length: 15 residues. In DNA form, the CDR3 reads TGTGCCAGCAGTTCTTTCGGGACAGCTTTAGATACGCAGTATTTT. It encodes CASSSFGTALDTQYF.

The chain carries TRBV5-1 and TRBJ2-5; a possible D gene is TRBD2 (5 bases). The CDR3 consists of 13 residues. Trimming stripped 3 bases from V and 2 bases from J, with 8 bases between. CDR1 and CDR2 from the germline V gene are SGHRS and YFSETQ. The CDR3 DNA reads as TGCGCCAGCAGCTCGGGAAGACAAGAGACCCAGTACTTC. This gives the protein CASSSGRQETQYF. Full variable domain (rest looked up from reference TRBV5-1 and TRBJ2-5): KAGVTQTPRYLIKTRGQQVTLSCSPISGHRSVSWYQQTPGQGLQFLFEYFSETQRNKGNFPGRFSGRQFSNSRSEMNVSTLELGDSALYLCASSSGRQETQYFGPGTRLLVL.

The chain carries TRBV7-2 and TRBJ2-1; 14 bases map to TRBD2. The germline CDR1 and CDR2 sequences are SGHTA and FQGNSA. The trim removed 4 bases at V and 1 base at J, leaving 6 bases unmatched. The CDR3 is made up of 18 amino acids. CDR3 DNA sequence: TGTGCCAGCAGCTGGAAGACTAGCGGGGGGGCATCCTACAATGAGCAGTTCTTC. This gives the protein CASSWKTSGGASYNEQFF.

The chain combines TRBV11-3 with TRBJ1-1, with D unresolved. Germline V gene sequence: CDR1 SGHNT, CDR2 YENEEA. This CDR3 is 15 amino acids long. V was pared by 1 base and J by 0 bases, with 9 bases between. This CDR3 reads CASSLVRGLNTEAFF. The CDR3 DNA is TGTGCCAGCAGCTTAGTTCGCGGTTTGAACACTGAAGCTTTCTTT.

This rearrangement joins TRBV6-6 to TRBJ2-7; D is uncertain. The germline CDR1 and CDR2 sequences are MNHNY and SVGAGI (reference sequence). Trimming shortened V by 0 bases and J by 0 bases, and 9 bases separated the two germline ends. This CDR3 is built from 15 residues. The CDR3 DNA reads TGTGCCAGCAGTTACTCTGCCAGGAACTCCTACGAGCAGTACTTC. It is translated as CASSYSARNSYEQYF.

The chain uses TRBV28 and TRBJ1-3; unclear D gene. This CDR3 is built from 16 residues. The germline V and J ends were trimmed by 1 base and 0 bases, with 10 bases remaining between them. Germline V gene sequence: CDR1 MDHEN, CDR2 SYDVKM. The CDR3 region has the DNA TGTGCCAGCAGTTTATTCCCGGGGTTCTCTGGAAACACCATATATTTT. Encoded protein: CASSLFPGFSGNTIYF.

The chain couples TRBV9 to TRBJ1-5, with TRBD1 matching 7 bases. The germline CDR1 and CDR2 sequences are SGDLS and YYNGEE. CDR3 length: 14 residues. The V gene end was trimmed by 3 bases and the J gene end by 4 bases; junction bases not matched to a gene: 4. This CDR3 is CASSGGTANQPQHF. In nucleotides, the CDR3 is TGTGCCAGCAGCGGGGGGACAGCGAATCAGCCCCAGCATTTT.

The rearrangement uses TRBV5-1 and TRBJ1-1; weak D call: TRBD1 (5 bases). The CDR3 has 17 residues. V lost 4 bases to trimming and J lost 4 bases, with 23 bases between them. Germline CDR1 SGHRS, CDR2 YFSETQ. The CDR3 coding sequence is TGCGCCAGCAGCGTATTGTTCCGGGACGGGGGTAGCACTGAAGCTTTCTTT. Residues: CASSVLFRDGGSTEAFF.

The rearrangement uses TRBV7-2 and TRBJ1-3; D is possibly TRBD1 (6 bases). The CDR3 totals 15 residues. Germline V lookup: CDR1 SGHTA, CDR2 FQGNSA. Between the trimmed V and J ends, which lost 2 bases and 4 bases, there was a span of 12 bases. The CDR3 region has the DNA TGTGCCAGCAGCTTAATCGGGGGGGCGGGAAACACCATATATTTT. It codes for CASSLIGGAGNTIYF.

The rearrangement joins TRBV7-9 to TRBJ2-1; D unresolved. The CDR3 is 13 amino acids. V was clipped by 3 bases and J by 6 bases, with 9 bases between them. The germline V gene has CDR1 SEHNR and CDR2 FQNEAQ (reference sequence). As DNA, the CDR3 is TGTGCCAGCAGCTTCGAGTTCGCCAATGAGCAGTTCTTC. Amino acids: CASSFEFANEQFF.

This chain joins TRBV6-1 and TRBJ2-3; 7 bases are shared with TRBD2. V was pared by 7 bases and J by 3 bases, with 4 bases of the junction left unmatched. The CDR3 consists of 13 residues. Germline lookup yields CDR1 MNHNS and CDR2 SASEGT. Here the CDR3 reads CASTLAETDTQYF. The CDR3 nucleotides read TGTGCCAGCACGCTAGCGGAGACAGATACGCAGTATTTT.

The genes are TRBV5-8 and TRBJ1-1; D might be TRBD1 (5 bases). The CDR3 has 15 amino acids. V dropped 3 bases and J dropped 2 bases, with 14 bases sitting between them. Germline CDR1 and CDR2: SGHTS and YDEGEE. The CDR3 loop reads CASSWGGTVNTEAFF. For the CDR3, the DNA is TGTGCCAGCAGCTGGGGGGGAACAGTAAACACTGAAGCTTTCTTT.